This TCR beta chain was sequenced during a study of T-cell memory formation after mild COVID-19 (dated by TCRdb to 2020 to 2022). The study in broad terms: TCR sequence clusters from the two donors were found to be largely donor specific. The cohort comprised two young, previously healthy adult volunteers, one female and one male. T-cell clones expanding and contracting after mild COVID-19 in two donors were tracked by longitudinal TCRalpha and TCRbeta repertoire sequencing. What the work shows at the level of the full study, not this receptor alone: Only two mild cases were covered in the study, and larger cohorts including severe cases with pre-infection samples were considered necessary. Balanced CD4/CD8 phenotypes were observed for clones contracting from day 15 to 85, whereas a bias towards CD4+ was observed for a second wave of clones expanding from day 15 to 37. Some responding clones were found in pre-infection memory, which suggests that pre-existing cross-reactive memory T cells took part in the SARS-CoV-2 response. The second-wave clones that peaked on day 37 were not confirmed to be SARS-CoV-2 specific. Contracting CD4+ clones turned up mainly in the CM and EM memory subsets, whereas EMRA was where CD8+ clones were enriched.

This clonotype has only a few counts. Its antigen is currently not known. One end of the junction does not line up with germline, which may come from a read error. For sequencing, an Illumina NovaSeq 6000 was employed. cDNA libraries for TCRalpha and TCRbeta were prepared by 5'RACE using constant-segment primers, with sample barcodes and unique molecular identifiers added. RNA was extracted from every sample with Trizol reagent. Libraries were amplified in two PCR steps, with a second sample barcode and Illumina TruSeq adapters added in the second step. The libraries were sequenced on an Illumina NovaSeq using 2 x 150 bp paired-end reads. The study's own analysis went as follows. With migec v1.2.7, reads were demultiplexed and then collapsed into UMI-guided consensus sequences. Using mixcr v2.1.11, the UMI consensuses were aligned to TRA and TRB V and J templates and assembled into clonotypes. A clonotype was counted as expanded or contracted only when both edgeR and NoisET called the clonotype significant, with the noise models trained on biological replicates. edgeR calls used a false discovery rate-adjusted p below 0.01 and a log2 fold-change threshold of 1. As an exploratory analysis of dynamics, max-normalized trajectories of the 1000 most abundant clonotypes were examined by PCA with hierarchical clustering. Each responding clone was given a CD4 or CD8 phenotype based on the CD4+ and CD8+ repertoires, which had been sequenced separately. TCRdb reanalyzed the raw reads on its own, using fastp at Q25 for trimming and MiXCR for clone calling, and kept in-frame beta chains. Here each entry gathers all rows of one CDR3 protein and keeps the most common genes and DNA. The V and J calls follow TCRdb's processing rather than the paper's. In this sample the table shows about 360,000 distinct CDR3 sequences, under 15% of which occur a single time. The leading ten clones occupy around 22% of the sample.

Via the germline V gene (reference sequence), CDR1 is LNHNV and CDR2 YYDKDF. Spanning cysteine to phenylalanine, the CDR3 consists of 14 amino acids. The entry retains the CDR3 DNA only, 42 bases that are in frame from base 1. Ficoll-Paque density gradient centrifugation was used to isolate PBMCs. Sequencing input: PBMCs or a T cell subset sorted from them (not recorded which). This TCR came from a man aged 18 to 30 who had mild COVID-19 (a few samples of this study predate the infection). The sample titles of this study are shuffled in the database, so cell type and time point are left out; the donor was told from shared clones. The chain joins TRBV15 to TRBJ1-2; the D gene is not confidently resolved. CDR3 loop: CATSRDLEAPLPSF. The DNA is TGTGCCACCAGCAGAGATCTCGAGGCCCCCCTACCCTCCTTC.